This entry lists 5 T cell receptor beta chains sequenced from one sample in a study of shared clonotypes between healthy human individuals. TCRdb's table, derived via immunoSEQ multiplex PCR, lists solely in-frame clones and lacks some. The sample holds 800,000 or so clones, 96% seen once. Naive CD8 cells were CD45RO-negative, positively selected for CCR7, excluding terminally differentiated effector memory CD45RA+ cells. The sample comprised naive CD8+ T cells sorted from blood. The receptor source for this set is a man under 40 in good health.

This sequence joins TRBV20-1 and TRBJ2-3; no clear D gene. CDR1 DFQATT and CDR2 SNEGSKA come from the germline V gene (reference sequence). The CDR3 length is 11 residues. Trimming left V 5 bases short and J 6 bases short, with 9 bases between. The CDR3 region is CSAQTADTQYF. CDR3 nucleotide sequence: TGCAGTGCTCAAACTGCGGATACGCAGTATTTT.

This clone was counted a single time. This sequence joins TRBV10-3 and TRBJ2-3, with a weak D call TRBD1 (5 bases). CDR1 and CDR2 from the germline V gene are ENHRY and SYGVKD. Trimming took off 6 bases at V and 1 base at J, with 14 bases between the two ends. The CDR3 is 15 amino acids. In DNA, the CDR3 is TGTGCCATCAGCGATCTCGACAGAGGCACAGATACGCAGTATTTT. Protein product: CAISDLDRGTDTQYF.

This chain uses TRBV27 with TRBJ2-7; 10 nucleotides match TRBD2. V dropped 5 bases and J dropped 5; count of bases not matched to a gene: 6. The CDR3 is 14 amino acids. Looked up from germline, CDR1 is MNHEY and CDR2 is SMNVEV (reference sequence). CDR3 residues: CASSLAGARDEQYF. For the CDR3, the DNA is TGTGCCAGCAGTCTAGCGGGAGCTCGGGACGAGCAGTACTTC.

The chain links TRBV4-3 to TRBJ2-2, with TRBD2 matching over 11 bases. The CDR3 consists of 17 residues. Germline V gene data show CDR1 as LGHNA and CDR2 as YSLEER. Trimming at V came to 1 base and at J to 4 bases, leaving 5 bases not matched to a gene. The DNA of the CDR3 is TGCGCCAGCAGCCAAGTTAGCGGGACTAGCGGCACCGGGGAGCTGTTTTTT. Translation: CASSQVSGTSGTGELFF.

The gene calls are TRBV29-1 and TRBJ1-2, with D hard to call. Per the germline V gene, CDR1 is SQVTM and CDR2 is ANQGSEA. The CDR3 length is 13 residues. V lost 4 bases and J lost 8, with 17 bases in between. The DNA for the CDR3 is TGCAGCGTTGTTTCCGTGCGGGAGGAGGGCTACACCTTC. Translation: CSVVSVREEGYTF.